This T cell receptor beta chain was documented in a study of T cell changes during pregnancy in multiple sclerosis. Some clones are missing from TCRdb's copy, which holds only in-frame ones; the method was immunoSEQ multiplex PCR. The sample yields some 60,000 clones, approximately 92% seen once. The CDR3 is 16 amino acids. Germline CDR1 and CDR2: MGHDK and SYGVNS. Between the trimmed V and J ends, which lost 2 bases and 5 bases, there was a span of 18 bases. The TCR originated in a female donor with multiple sclerosis, enrolled in a pregnancy study. The chain combines TRBV25-1 with TRBJ2-5; D is perhaps TRBD1 (6 bases). The source was peripheral blood, collected in the first trimester of pregnancy. The CDR3: CASSETRPGQRETQYF. The CDR3 DNA follows: TGTGCCAGCAGTGAAACCCGCCCAGGACAGAGGGAGACCCAGTACTTC.